A single T cell receptor beta chain is shown here with its context. The CDR3 consists of 16 residues. Germline-derived CDR1 and CDR2 are SGHTS and YDEGEE. V lost 2 bases, J lost 4 bases, and 7 bases stayed unmatched. Libraries were prepared by immunoSEQ multiplex PCR; TCRdb keeps only in-frame clonotypes and omits some of them. The sample yields around 5,000 clones, 60% to 80% seen once. Indicated treatment: randomized to nivolumab then ipilimumab (arm A) or the reverse (arm B). From thawed PBMCs, live CD3+CD8+ cells negative for CD19 and CD56 were sorted. These data belong to a study of sequential checkpoint blockade in melanoma.

The chain combines TRBV5-8 with TRBJ2-5, with 11 nucleotides matching TRBD1. This TCR came from a human donor with melanoma. The source material was CD8+ T cells sorted from blood (inferred from file names), sampled from a patient given nivolumab and ipilimumab in sequence. The CDR3 is CASSFPRTGGSETQYF. The CDR3 DNA sequence: TGTGCCAGCAGCTTTCCGCGGACAGGGGGCTCAGAGACCCAGTACTTC. The entire variable domain, with the rest obtained from reference TRBV5-8 and TRBJ2-5, is as follows: EAGVTQSPTHLIKTRGQQATLRCSPISGHTSVYWYQQALGLGLQFLLWYDEGEERNRGNFPPRFSGRQFPNYSSELNVNALELEDSALYLCASSFPRTGGSETQYFGPGTRLLVL.